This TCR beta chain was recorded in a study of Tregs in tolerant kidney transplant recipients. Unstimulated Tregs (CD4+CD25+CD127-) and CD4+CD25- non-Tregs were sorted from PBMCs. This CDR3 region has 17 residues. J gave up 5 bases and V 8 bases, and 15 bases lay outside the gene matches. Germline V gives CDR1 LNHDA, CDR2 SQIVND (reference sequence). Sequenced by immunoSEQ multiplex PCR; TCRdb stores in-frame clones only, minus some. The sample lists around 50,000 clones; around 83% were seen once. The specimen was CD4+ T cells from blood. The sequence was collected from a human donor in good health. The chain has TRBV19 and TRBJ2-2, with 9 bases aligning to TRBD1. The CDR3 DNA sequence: TGTGCCAGTGGACTCCCGGGACAGGGCCCCATGACCGGGGAGCTGTTTTTT. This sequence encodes CASGLPGQGPMTGELFF.